The T cell receptor beta chain described here comes from a study of blood T cell repertoires in COVID-19. Deletions cut 1 base from V and 2 bases from J, with 9 bases between. The germline CDR1 and CDR2 sequences are SGHKS and YYEKEE (reference sequence). This CDR3 comprises 14 residues. TCRdb's copy holds only in-frame clones and misses some; the assay was immunoSEQ multiplex PCR. The data contain 35,000 to 50,000 clones, under 80% of them seen just once; the ten biggest clones take up roughly a quarter. The TCR originated in a man older than 75 with acute or convalescent COVID-19. The V call is TRBV5-5, the J call TRBJ1-2; D gene ambiguous. The material sequenced was peripheral blood. The CDR3 coding sequence is TGTGCCAGCAGCTTGCTGCGGAACAACTATGGCTACACCTTC. This sequence encodes CASSLLRNNYGYTF.